This TCR beta chain was retrieved from a study of cytomegalovirus exposure and HLA in healthy donors. General study points: A list of approximately 150 TCR beta chains associated with cytomegalovirus was given.

Comment on this clone: Its target is unknown.

The CDR3 has 14 amino acids. Trimming shortened V by 2 bases and J by 8 bases, and 13 bases separated the two germline ends. Germline CDR1 and CDR2: LGHNA and YSLEER. The assay was immunoSEQ multiplex PCR, and TCRdb's table has in-frame clones only and misses some. The table has more than 140,000 clones, about 89% seen once; the top ten hold 3% to 3.5%. The chain recombines TRBV4-3 with TRBJ2-1, with D perhaps matching TRBD1 (6 bases). Sequencing used PBMCs. This receptor was obtained from a woman younger than 30 in good health and CMV-seropositive. The CDR3 is CASSQTTGNDEQFF. In nucleotides, the CDR3 is TGCGCCAGCAGCCAAACCACAGGGAATGATGAGCAGTTCTTC.